This T cell receptor (beta chain) was sequenced for a study of T-cell reconstitution after alpha-beta-depleted transplantation in children. Findings and caveats of the study: The high TCRbeta diversity at day 60 in some patients came from surviving recipient T cells and thymic progenitors. Reportedly, roughly two months post-transplant, alpha-beta T cells arose from several hundred expanded graft clones. Hyperexpanded clones declined; after one year, newly produced T cells mostly supplied diversity.

Germline CDR1 MDHEN, CDR2 SYDVKM. There are 16 residues in the CDR3. V lost 3 bases to trimming and J lost 3 bases; unmatched junction nucleotides: 11. The authors prepared the TCRbeta library with unique molecular identifiers. TCRdb processed the PCR reads anew with MiXCR; each CDR3 protein has one entry. The sample carries 200,000 or so distinct CDR3 sequences, approximately 7% recorded once. In the case of this clonotype: The antigen remains unidentified.

The J gene is TRBJ2-7, the V gene TRBV28; 7 bases map to TRBD1. The sequence was collected from a boy aged 2 to 10 with acute lymphoblastic leukemia, due to receive a stem cell transplant. The specimen comprised PBMCs, sampled before TCRalphabeta/CD19-depleted stem cell transplant. DNA of the CDR3: TGTGCCAGCAGTTTGATTTCTTCGGGACAGAACTACGAGCAGTACTTC. Amino acids: CASSLISSGQNYEQYF.